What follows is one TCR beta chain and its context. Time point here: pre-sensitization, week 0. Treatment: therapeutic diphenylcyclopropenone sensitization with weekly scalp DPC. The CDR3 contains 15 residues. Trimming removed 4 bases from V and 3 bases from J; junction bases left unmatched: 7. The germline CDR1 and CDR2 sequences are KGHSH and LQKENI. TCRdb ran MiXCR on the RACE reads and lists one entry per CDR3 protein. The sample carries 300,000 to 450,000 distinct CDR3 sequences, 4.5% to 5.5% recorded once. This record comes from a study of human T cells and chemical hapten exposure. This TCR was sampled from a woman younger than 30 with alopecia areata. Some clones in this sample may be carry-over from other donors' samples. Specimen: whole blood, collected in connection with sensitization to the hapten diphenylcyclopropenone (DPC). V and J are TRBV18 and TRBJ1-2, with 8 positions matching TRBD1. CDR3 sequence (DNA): TGTGCCAGCTCACTCCAGGGGGCTCCGGACTATGGCTACACCTTC. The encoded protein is CASSLQGAPDYGYTF.